The clone carrying this T cell receptor beta chain was counted only a few times. Its antigen is not identified. This record belongs to a study of identical twins. The study, taken as a whole, reports: Part of the zero-insertion signal could reflect confounding by invariant MAIT and iNKT cells. Among out-of-frame alpha sequences shared by twins, low generation probability occurred in excess. Beta clonotypes that were abundant in cord blood contained fewer insertions, a pattern absent from memory repertoires.

V shed 7 bases, J shed 6 bases, and the junction held 6 bases outside the gene matches. This CDR3 is 13 amino acids long. CDR1 is SEHNR, CDR2 FQNEAQ, per germline (reference sequence). TCRdb recomputed calls from the 5' RACE reads with MiXCR, one row per CDR3 protein. The sample has more than 250,000 distinct CDR3 sequences; under 9.5% are singletons. These data were also reused for a study on yellow fever vaccine responses in identical twins. That publication notes: Reports say the vaccine T cell response in twins looked partly convergent and partly personalized.

The chain has TRBV7-9 and TRBJ2-3; the match to TRBD2 covers 8 bases. This clonotype was sampled from a woman between 18 and 29 years old in good health. The sequencing input was memory (CD45RO+) T cells sorted from blood. For the CDR3, the DNA is TGTGCCAGCACCCACGGGGGGGCGGATACGCAGTATTTT. This gives the protein CASTHGGADTQYF.